This T cell receptor beta chain was sequenced for a study of T cells in localized non-small cell lung cancer. On this clone itself: What it recognizes is unknown.

Data came from immunoSEQ multiplex PCR; TCRdb stores just in-frame clones and leaves some out. The sample holds 60,000 or so clones, roughly 76% seen once. Overall study results and limits: Adjacent uninvolved lung had the highest clonality, suggesting focused antigen responses. In adjacent lung, a median around 52 of the top 100 tumor clones were found. Density of T cells in blood, when higher, went with longer overall survival.

This clonotype was obtained from a man aged 40-75 years with stage II lung adenocarcinoma. Specimen: PBMCs, collected before any cancer treatment.

CDR3 sequence (DNA): TGTGCCAGCACCGAAGGCCCGGGACAGGGAAACACTGAAGCTTTCTTT. Protein product: CASTEGPGQGNTEAFF. The V call is TRBV27, the J call TRBJ1-1, with 9 bases fitting TRBD1. The CDR3 covers 16 residues. Trimming cost V 7 bases and J 2 bases; bases outside gene matches: 11. Germline loops: CDR1 MNHEY, CDR2 SMNVEV (reference sequence).